This T cell receptor (beta chain) was sequenced in a study of a mutant IDH1 vaccine in newly diagnosed glioma. V was clipped by 2 bases and J by 2 bases, with 10 bases between them. The CDR3 sequence is 14 residues long. Germline V CDR1 and CDR2: SGHRS, YFSETQ. Using immunoSEQ multiplex PCR, the repertoire was profiled, and TCRdb retains in-frame clones only, with some absent. The sample shows 30,000 to 40,000 clones, about 80% of them seen only once. Noted time point: week 35, safety follow-up. The vaccine gave 300 ug of a 20-mer mutant IDH1 peptide subcutaneously per dose. About this clone: Its cognate antigen is unknown.

Here the sequenced sample was PBMCs, taken from a glioma patient whose treatment included an IDH1 peptide vaccine. This chain joins TRBV5-1 and TRBJ2-5; D gene unclear. The receptor comes from a middle-aged man with glioma. Some clones in this sample may be carry-over from other donors' samples. CDR3 residues: CASSFAILQETQYF. CDR3 DNA: TGCGCCAGCAGCTTTGCAATACTACAAGAGACCCAGTACTTC.